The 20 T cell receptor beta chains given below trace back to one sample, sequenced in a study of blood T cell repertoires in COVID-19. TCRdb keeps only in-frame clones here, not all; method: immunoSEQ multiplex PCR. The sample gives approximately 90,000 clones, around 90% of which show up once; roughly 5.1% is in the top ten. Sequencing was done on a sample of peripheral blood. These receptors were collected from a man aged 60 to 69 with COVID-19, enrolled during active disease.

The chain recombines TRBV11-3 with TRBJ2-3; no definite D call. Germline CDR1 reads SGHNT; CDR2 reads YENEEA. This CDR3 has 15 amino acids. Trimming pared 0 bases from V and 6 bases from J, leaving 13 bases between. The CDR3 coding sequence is TGTGCCAGCAGCTTAGAACGGGTTACCCGGGATACGCAGTATTTT. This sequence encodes CASSLERVTRDTQYF.

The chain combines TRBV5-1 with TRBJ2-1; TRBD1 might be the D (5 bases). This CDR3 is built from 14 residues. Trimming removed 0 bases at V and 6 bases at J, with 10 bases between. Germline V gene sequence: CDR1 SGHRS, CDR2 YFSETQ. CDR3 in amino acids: CASSLAGQGNEQFF. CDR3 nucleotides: TGCGCCAGCAGCTTGGCCGGGCAGGGCAATGAGCAGTTCTTC.

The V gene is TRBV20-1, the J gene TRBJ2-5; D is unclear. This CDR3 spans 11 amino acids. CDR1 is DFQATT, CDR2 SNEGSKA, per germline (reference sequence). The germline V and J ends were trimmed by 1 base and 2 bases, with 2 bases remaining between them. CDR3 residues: CSARAQETQYF. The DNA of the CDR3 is TGCAGTGCTAGAGCTCAAGAGACCCAGTACTTC.

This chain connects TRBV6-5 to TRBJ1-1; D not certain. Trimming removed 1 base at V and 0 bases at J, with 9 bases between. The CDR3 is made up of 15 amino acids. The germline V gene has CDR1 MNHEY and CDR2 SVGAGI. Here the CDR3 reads CASSYYGLLNTEAFF. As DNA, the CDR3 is TGTGCCAGCAGTTACTATGGGCTTTTGAACACTGAAGCTTTCTTT.

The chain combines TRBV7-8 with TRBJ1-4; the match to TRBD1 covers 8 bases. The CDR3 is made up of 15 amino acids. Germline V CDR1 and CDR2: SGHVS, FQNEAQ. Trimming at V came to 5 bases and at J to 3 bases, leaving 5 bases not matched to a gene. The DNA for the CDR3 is TGTGCCAGCAGCAGTTACAGGGGGTCTAATGAAAAACTGTTTTTT. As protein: CASSSYRGSNEKLFF.

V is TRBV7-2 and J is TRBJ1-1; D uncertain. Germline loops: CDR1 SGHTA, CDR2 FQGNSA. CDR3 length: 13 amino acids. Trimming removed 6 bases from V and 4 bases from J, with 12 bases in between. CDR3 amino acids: CASSSGFGTEAFF. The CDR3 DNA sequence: TGTGCCAGCAGTTCCGGGTTTGGCACTGAAGCTTTCTTT. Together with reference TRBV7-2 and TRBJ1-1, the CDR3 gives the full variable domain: GAGVSQSPSNKVTEKGKDVELRCDPISGHTALYWYRQSLGQGLEFLIYFQGNSAPDKSGLPSDRFSAERTGGSVSTLTIQRTQQEDSAVYLCASSSGFGTEAFFGQGTRLTVV.

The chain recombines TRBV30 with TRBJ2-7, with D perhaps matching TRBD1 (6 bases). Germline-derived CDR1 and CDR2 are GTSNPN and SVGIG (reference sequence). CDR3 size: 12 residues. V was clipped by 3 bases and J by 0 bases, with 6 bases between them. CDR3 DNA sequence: TGTGCCTGGAGACAGGGCTCCTACGAGCAGTACTTC. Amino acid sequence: CAWRQGSYEQYF. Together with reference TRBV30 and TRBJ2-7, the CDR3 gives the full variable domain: SQTIHQWPATLVQPVGSPLSLECTVEGTSNPNLYWYRQAAGRGLQLLFYSVGIGQISSEVPQNLSASRPQDRQFILSSKKLLLSDSGFYLCAWRQGSYEQYFGPGTRLTVT.

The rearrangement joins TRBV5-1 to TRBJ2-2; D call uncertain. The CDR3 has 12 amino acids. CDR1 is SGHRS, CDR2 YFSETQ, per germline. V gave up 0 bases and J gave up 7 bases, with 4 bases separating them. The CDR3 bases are TGCGCCAGCAGCTTGGAGAGCGGGGAGCTGTTTTTT. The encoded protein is CASSLESGELFF.

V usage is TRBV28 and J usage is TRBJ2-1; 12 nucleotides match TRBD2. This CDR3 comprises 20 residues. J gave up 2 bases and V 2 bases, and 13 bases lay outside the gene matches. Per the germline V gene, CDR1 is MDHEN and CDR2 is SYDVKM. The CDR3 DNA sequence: TGTGCCAGCAGTTTAGGAACCGGGACTAGCGGGCCCTCTCCCTACAATGAGCAGTTCTTC. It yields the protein CASSLGTGTSGPSPYNEQFF.

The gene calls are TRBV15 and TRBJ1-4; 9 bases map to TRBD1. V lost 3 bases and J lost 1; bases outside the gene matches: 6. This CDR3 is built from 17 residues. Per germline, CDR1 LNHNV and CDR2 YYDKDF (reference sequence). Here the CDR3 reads CATSSSRDRVTNEKLFF. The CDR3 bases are TGTGCCACCAGCAGCTCCCGGGACAGGGTAACTAATGAAAAACTGTTTTTT.

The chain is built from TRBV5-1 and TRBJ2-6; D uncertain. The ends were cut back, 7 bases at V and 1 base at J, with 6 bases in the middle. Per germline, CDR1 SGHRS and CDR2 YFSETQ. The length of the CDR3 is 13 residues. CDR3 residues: CASSESGANVLTF. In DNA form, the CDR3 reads TGCGCCAGCTCGGAGTCTGGGGCCAACGTCCTGACTTTC.

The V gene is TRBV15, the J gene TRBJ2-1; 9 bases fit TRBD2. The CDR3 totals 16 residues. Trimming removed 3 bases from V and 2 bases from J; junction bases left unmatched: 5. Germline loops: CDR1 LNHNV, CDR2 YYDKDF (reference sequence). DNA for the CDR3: TGTGCCACCAGCAGGATTAGCGGGGGAGCCTACAATGAGCAGTTCTTC. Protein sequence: CATSRISGGAYNEQFF. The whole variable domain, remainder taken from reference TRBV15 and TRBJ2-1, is DAMVIQNPRYQVTQFGKPVTLSCSQTLNHNVMYWYQQKSSQAPKLLFHYYDKDFNNEADTPDNFQSRRPNTSFCFLDIRSPGLGDTAMYLCATSRISGGAYNEQFFGPGTRLTVL.

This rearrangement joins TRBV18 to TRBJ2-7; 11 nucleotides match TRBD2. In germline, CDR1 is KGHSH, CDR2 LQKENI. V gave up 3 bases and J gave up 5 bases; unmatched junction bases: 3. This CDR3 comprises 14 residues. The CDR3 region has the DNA TGTGCCAGCTCACCCCTAGCGGGAGGTGACGAGCAGTACTTC. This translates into CASSPLAGGDEQYF. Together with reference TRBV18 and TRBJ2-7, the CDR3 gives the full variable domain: NAGVMQNPRHLVRRRGQEARLRCSPMKGHSHVYWYRQLPEEGLKFMVYLQKENIIDESGMPKERFSAEFPKEGPSILRIQQVVRGDSAAYFCASSPLAGGDEQYFGPGTRLTVT.

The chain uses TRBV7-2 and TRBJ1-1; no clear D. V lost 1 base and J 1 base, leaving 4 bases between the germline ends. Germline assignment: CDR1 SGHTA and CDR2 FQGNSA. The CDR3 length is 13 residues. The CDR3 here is CASSLDTNTEAFF. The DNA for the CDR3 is TGTGCCAGCAGCTTAGACACGAACACTGAAGCTTTCTTT.

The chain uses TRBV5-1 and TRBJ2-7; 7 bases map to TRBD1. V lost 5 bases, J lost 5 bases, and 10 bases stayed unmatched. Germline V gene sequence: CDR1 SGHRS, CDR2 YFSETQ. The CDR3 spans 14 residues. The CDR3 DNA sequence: TGCGCCAGCAGACGGACAGGATCCTTCCACGAGCAGTACTTC. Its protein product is CASRRTGSFHEQYF.

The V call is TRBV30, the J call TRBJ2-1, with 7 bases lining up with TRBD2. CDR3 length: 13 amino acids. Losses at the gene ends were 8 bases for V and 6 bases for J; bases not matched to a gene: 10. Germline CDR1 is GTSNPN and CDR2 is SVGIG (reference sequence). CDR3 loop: CARGIAGTNEQFF. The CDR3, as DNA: TGTGCCCGAGGGATAGCGGGTACCAATGAGCAGTTCTTC.

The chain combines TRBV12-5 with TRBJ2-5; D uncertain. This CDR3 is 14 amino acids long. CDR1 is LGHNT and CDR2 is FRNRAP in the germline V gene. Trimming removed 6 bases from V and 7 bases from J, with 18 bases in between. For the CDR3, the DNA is TGTGCTAGTGGCCCTTACTACTCCAACCCGACCCAGTACTTC. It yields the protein CASGPYYSNPTQYF. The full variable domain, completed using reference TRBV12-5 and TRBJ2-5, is DARVTQTPRHKVTEMGQEVTMRCQPILGHNTVFWYRQTMMQGLELLAYFRNRAPLDDSGMPKDRFSAEMPDATLATLKIQPSEPRDSAVYFCASGPYYSNPTQYFGPGTRLLVL.

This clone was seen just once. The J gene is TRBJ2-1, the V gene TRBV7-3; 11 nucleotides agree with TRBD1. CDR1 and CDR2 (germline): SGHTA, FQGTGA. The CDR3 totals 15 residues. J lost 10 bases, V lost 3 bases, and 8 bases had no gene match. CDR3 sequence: CASSFGTGGAWEQFF. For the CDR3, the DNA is TGTGCCAGCAGCTTCGGGACAGGGGGGGCCTGGGAGCAGTTCTTC.

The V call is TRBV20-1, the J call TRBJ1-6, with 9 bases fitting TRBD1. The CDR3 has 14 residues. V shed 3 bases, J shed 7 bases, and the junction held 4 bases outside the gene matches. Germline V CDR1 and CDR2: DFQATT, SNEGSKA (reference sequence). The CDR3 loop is CSASRGQGNSPLHF. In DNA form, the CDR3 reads TGCAGTGCTAGTCGGGGACAGGGAAATTCACCCCTCCACTTT.

The CDR3 DNA reads as TGTGCCAGCATCATGGCGGCGGGAGGGGTCCAGTTCTTC. Protein: CASIMAAGGVQFF. The gene calls are TRBV3-1 (or the pseudogene TRBV3-2) and TRBJ2-1; 9 bases are a match to TRBD2. J was trimmed by 13 bases and V by 7 bases; bases with no gene match: 11. Germline V gene lookup returns CDR1 LGHDT and CDR2 YNNKEL (reference sequence). This CDR3 region has 13 residues.